One T cell receptor (beta chain) is described in this entry. Measured with immunoSEQ multiplex PCR; TCRdb has only the in-frame clones, and not every one. The top ten hold less than 9.5% of the sample, which has more than 20,000 clones, more than 80% seen once. V lost 5 bases to trimming and J lost 3 bases; unmatched junction nucleotides: 5. The V gene's germline CDR1 is MDHEN and CDR2 SYDVKM. The CDR3 extends over 16 amino acids. The sample belongs to a study of T cells after posttransplantation cyclophosphamide. Sampled 1 year posttransplant, controls received myeloablative marrow transplants, methotrexate and a calcineurin inhibitor.

The rearrangement uses TRBV28 and TRBJ2-3; 13 positions match TRBD2. The sample in question was PBMCs, obtained after an allogeneic stem cell transplant with a calcineurin inhibitor and methotrexate. This TCR derives from a female patient aged 45-60 years who received an allogeneic stem cell transplant from an unrelated donor, was CMV-positive, and had chronic GVHD only. A subset of T cells may come from the graft donor. In DNA form, the CDR3 reads TGTGCCAGCAGTCTCGGGACTAGCGGGAAAACAGATACGCAGTATTTT. Translated: CASSLGTSGKTDTQYF.